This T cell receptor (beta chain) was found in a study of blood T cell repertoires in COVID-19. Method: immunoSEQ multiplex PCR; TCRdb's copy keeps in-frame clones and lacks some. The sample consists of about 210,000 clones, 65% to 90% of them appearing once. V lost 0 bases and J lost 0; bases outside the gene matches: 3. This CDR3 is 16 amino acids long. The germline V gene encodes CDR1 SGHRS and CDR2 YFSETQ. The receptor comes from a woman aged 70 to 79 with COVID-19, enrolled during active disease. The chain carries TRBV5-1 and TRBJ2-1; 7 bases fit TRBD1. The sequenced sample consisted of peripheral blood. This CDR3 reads CASSLAGQSSYNEQFF. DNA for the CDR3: TGCGCCAGCAGCTTGGCGGGACAGAGCTCCTACAATGAGCAGTTCTTC.